This entry describes one T cell receptor (beta chain). This record comes from a study of blood T cell repertoires in COVID-19. CDR1 is LGHNA and CDR2 is YNFKEQ in the germline V gene. The germline V and J ends were trimmed by 0 bases and 2 bases, with 11 bases remaining between them. The CDR3 runs 16 residues. Clones were sequenced by immunoSEQ multiplex PCR, and TCRdb holds only the in-frame ones, with some missing. The table records around 250,000 clones, around 84% of them present only once. Sequencing was performed on peripheral blood. The clonotype originates from a woman between 65 and 79 years old with active or convalescent COVID-19. The chain combines TRBV4-2 with TRBJ1-3, with no clear D. CDR3 region: CASSQDRRDAGNTIYF. The CDR3, as DNA: TGTGCCAGCAGCCAAGATAGGAGGGATGCTGGAAACACCATATATTTT.